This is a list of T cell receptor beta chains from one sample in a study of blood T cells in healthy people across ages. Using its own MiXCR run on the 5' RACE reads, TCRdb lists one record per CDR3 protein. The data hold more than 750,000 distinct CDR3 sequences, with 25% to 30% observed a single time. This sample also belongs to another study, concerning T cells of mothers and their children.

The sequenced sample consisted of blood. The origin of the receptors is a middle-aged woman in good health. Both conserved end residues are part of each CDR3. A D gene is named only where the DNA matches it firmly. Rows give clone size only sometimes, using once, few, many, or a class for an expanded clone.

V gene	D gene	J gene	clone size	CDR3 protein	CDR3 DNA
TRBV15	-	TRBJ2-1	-	CATSRDTDGALHQQFF	TGTGCCACCAGCAGAGATACGGACGGAGCCCTCCACCAGCAGTTCTTC
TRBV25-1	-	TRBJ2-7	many	CASSDYEAGTKLYEQYF	TGTGCCAGCAGTGATTATGAGGCAGGGACAAAACTCTACGAGCAGTACTTC
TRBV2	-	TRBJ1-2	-	CASSEADRTVYGYTF	TGTGCCAGCAGTGAAGCTGATCGGACGGTCTATGGCTACACCTTC
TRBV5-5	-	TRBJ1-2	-	CASSLNREMGYTF	TGTGCCAGCAGCTTGAACAGGGAGATGGGCTACACCTTC
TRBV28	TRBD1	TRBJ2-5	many	CASSFLGTGEETQYF	TGTGCCAGCAGTTTTTTGGGGACAGGGGAAGAGACCCAGTACTTC
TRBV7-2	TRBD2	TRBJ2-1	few	CASSLARLAGGPGEQFF	TGTGCCAGCAGCTTAGCGCGTCTAGCGGGGGGGCCCGGGGAGCAGTTCTTC
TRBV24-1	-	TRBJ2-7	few	CATSDAGRGVSYEQYF	TGTGCCACCAGTGATGCAGGCAGGGGGGTGTCCTACGAGCAGTACTTC
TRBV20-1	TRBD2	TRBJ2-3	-	CSARWAGGPNLYPDTQYF	TGCAGTGCTAGATGGGCGGGGGGCCCCAATTTGTATCCAGATACGCAGTATTTT
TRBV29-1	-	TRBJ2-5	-	CSGGPGERQETQYF	TGCAGCGGGGGACCCGGGGAGCGCCAAGAGACCCAGTACTTC
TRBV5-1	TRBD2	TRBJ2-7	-	CASSLRPQGGSYEQYF	TGCGCCAGCAGCCTCCGCCCCCAGGGAGGGTCATACGAGCAGTACTTC
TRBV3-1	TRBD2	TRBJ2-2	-	CASSLSGGRAGELFF	TGTGCCAGCAGCCTTAGCGGGGGGAGAGCCGGGGAGCTGTTTTTT
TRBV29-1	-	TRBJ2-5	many	CSVEVVSVREQETQYF	TGCAGCGTTGAAGTTGTGTCCGTAAGGGAACAAGAGACCCAGTACTTC
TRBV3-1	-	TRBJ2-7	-	CASSQISGPGSNEQYF	TGTGCCAGCAGCCAAATTTCCGGTCCAGGGTCGAACGAGCAGTACTTC
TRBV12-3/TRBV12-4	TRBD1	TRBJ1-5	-	CASSETGGGQPQHF	TGTGCCAGCAGCGAAACAGGGGGCGGCCAGCCCCAGCATTTT
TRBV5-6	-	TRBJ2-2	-	CASSIRTYTGELFF	TGTGCCAGCAGCATTCGGACCTACACCGGGGAGCTGTTTTTT
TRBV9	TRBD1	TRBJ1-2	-	CASSEGTGAYGYTF	TGTGCCAGCAGCGAAGGGACAGGCGCCTATGGCTACACCTTC
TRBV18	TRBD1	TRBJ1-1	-	CASSRQTGGPTEAFF	TGTGCCAGCTCACGACAGACAGGGGGCCCCACTGAAGCTTTCTTT
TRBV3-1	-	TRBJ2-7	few	CASSQEGSFYEQYF	TGTGCCAGCAGCCAAGAGGGGAGTTTCTACGAGCAGTACTTC
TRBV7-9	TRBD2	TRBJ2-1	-	CASSPPLSGVYNEQFF	TGTGCCAGCAGCCCCCCCCTGAGCGGGGTGTACAATGAGCAGTTCTTC
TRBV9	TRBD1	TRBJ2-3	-	CASSVPDRADTQYF	TGTGCCAGCAGCGTACCGGACAGGGCAGATACGCAGTATTTT
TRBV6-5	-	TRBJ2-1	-	CASRPGTEGNEQFF	TGTGCCAGCAGACCCGGGACTGAAGGGAATGAGCAGTTCTTC
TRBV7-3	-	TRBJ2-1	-	CASSLETGSSIKQFF	TGTGCCAGCAGCTTAGAGACAGGTAGTTCAATAAAGCAGTTCTTC
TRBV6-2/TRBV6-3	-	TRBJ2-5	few	CASSRGQGGQKTQYF	TGTGCCAGCAGCCGGGGACAAGGAGGCCAAAAGACCCAGTACTTC
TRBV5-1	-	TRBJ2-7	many	CASSFPTSEDSSYEQYF	TGCGCCAGCAGCTTTCCAACGTCGGAGGATTCCAGCTACGAGCAGTACTTC
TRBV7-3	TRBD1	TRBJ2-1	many	CASSLDRGSNEQFF	TGTGCCAGCAGCCTGGACAGGGGGAGTAATGAGCAGTTCTTC
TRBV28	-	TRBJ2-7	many	CASSYRTPYEQYF	TGTGCCAGCAGTTACAGGACCCCCTACGAGCAGTACTTC
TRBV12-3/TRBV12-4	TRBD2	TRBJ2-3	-	CASSLRSQRGSTDTQYF	TGTGCCAGCAGTTTAAGGAGTCAGCGGGGGTCCACAGATACGCAGTATTTT
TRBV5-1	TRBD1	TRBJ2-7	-	CASSLAPGTGGNEQYF	TGCGCCAGCAGCTTGGCCCCCGGGACAGGGGGCAACGAGCAGTACTTC
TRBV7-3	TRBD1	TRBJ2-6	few	CASSPSRGGVRANVLTF	TGTGCCAGCAGCCCATCTCGAGGGGGCGTCCGAGCCAACGTCCTGACTTTC
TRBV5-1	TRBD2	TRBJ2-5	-	CASSPGTSGNQETQYF	TGCGCCAGCAGCCCGGGGACTAGCGGGAACCAAGAGACCCAGTACTTC
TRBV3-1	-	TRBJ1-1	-	CASSQTGGRGTEAFF	TGTGCCAGCAGCCAAACGGGGGGCAGGGGTACTGAAGCTTTCTTT
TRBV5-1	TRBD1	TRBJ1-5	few	CASSLGTGGAGNQPQHF	TGCGCCAGCAGCCTAGGGACAGGGGGCGCGGGCAATCAGCCCCAGCATTTT
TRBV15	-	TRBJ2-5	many	CATSGSRETQYF	TGTGCCACCAGTGGAAGTAGAGAGACCCAGTACTTC
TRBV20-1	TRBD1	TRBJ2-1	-	CSAAHRDSNNEQFF	TGCAGTGCCGCCCACCGGGACAGCAACAATGAGCAGTTCTTC
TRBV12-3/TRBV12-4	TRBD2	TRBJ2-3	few	CASSQGTSGSSTDTQYF	TGTGCCAGCAGTCAAGGGACTAGCGGATCTAGCACGGATACGCAGTATTTT
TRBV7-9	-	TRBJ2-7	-	CASSRVPGLSYEQYF	TGTGCCAGCAGCCGAGTGCCGGGGTTATCCTACGAGCAGTACTTC
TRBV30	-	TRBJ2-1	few	CAWGPGQAYNEQFF	TGTGCCTGGGGACCGGGACAAGCCTACAATGAGCAGTTCTTC